These 26 T cell receptor beta chains originate from one sample sequenced in a study of OX40 agonist ivuxolimab in advanced cancers. TCRdb's table, derived via immunoSEQ multiplex PCR, lists solely in-frame clones and lacks some. The repertoire consists of about 60,000 clones, with approximately 89% occurring once and the leading ten covering around 1%. Here the sequenced sample was CD4+ or CD8+ T cells sorted from blood, taken in a trial of the OX40 agonist ivuxolimab. The receptors shown here come from an adult with an advanced solid tumor such as melanoma, head and neck, liver or kidney cancer.

The rearrangement links TRBV5-6 to TRBJ2-5, with 10 positions matching TRBD1. The V and J ends lost 5 bases and 1 base, in that order; junction bases with no gene match: 8. The CDR3 totals 16 residues. Germline V CDR1 and CDR2: SGHDT, YYEEEE. The CDR3 DNA is TGTGCCAGCAGTAAGGACAGGGGGAGTCCCCAAGAGACCCAGTACTTC. Amino acids: CASSKDRGSPQETQYF.

This rearrangement joins TRBV11-3 to TRBJ2-1; unclear D gene. The CDR3 spans 13 residues. Trimming took 0 bases from V and 8 from J, leaving 8 bases between them. In germline, CDR1 is SGHNT, CDR2 YENEEA. CDR3 coding DNA: TGTGCCAGCAGCTTAGAGAGCAGTGATGAGCAGTTCTTC. This gives the protein CASSLESSDEQFF.

The rearrangement links TRBV5-1 to TRBJ2-2; 8 nucleotides align to TRBD2. Germline assignment: CDR1 SGHRS and CDR2 YFSETQ. With V trimmed by 0 bases and J by 2 bases, 3 bases remained unmatched. The CDR3 extends over 16 amino acids. This chain's CDR3 is CASSLAGGPNTGELFF. The DNA of the CDR3 is TGCGCCAGCAGCTTGGCGGGGGGGCCCAACACCGGGGAGCTGTTTTTT. Variable domain in full (rest from reference TRBV5-1 and TRBJ2-2): KAGVTQTPRYLIKTRGQQVTLSCSPISGHRSVSWYQQTPGQGLQFLFEYFSETQRNKGNFPGRFSGRQFSNSRSEMNVSTLELGDSALYLCASSLAGGPNTGELFFGEGSRLTVL.

The chain joins TRBV21-1 to TRBJ1-1. TRBV21-1 is classified as a pseudogene. CDR3 length: 17 residues. The CDR3 is CASSLKGTQRLNTEAFF. The CDR3, as DNA: TGTGCCAGCAGCTTGAAGGGAACACAGCGCTTGAACACTGAAGCTTTCTTT.

This chain links TRBV4-3 with TRBJ2-1; possibly TRBD1 for D (6 bases). Trimming cost V 1 base and J 4 bases, with 8 bases left between them. The CDR3 contains 14 residues. In germline, CDR1 is LGHNA, CDR2 YSLEER. The CDR3 region is CASSQGGPYNEQFF. Written as DNA, the CDR3 is TGCGCCAGCAGCCAAGGGGGGCCGTACAATGAGCAGTTCTTC.

This rearrangement joins TRBV5-1 to TRBJ1-2; TRBD1 aligns across 7 bases. This CDR3 spans 15 amino acids. Germline assignment: CDR1 SGHRS and CDR2 YFSETQ. The J segment lost 8 bases and the V segment lost 4 bases, leaving 14 bases of the junction unmatched. As DNA, the CDR3 is TGCGCCAGCAGCGGTGACAGGGACCGAAGAGAGGGCTACACCTTC. Its protein product is CASSGDRDRREGYTF.

This chain joins TRBV7-8 and TRBJ2-7; no clear D. V was cut by 1 base and J by 1 base, with 8 bases left in between. Germline CDR1 is SGHVS and CDR2 is FQNEAQ. The CDR3 loop spans 14 amino acids. The CDR3 loop reads CASSLESASYEQYF. The CDR3 nucleotides read TGTGCCAGCAGCTTAGAGTCTGCATCCTACGAGCAGTACTTC.

The rearrangement uses TRBV5-1 and TRBJ2-2; 7 bases agree with TRBD1. Unmatched junction bases numbered 9, after V lost 7 bases and J lost 3 bases. Germline loops: CDR1 SGHRS, CDR2 YFSETQ. This CDR3 has 15 amino acids. The CDR3 region is CASGRTGVDTGELFF. CDR3 sequence (DNA): TGCGCCAGCGGCCGGACAGGAGTGGACACCGGGGAGCTGTTTTTT. The full variable domain, rest sourced from reference TRBV5-1 and TRBJ2-2, is KAGVTQTPRYLIKTRGQQVTLSCSPISGHRSVSWYQQTPGQGLQFLFEYFSETQRNKGNFPGRFSGRQFSNSRSEMNVSTLELGDSALYLCASGRTGVDTGELFFGEGSRLTVL.

This sequence joins TRBV5-5 and TRBJ2-7, with 12 bases aligning to TRBD2. The CDR3 has 16 amino acids. Per the germline V gene, CDR1 is SGHKS and CDR2 is YYEKEE (reference sequence). The V segment lost 3 bases and the J segment 1 base; nucleotides outside the gene matches: 5. CDR3 sequence reads: CASSSGTSGPSYEQYF. The CDR3 DNA is TGTGCCAGCAGCTCCGGGACTAGCGGGCCTTCCTACGAGCAGTACTTC.

This clone appeared once. The chain is built from TRBV19 and TRBJ2-1; 7 nucleotides align to TRBD2. V was clipped by 3 bases and J by 6 bases; unmatched bases: 14. CDR1 and CDR2 (germline): LNHDA, SQIVND (reference sequence). This CDR3 has 17 residues. The CDR3 protein is CASSIRRRLAMLNEQFF. The DNA of the CDR3 is TGTGCCAGTAGTATCCGGCGGAGACTAGCCATGCTCAATGAGCAGTTCTTC.

The V and J genes are TRBV19 and TRBJ1-2, with TRBD1 matching over 11 bases. The junction had 7 bases not matched to a gene; V was cut back by 3 bases and J by 4 bases. From germline, CDR1 is LNHDA and CDR2 SQIVND (reference sequence). The CDR3 extends over 16 amino acids. The CDR3 sequence: CASSMEGQGESYGYTF. The CDR3 DNA sequence: TGTGCCAGTAGTATGGAGGGACAGGGGGAGAGCTATGGCTACACCTTC.

This rearrangement joins TRBV19 to TRBJ2-1; TRBD2 matches at 7 bases. The CDR3 is 15 amino acids. Trimming took 8 bases from V and 3 from J; bases not matched to a gene: 10. Germline values: CDR1 LNHDA, CDR2 SQIVND (reference sequence). CDR3 loop: CASSLVAGDYNEQFF. In nucleotides, the CDR3 is TGTGCCAGTTCTCTGGTGGCGGGGGACTACAATGAGCAGTTCTTC.

The chain joins TRBV27 to TRBJ2-1, with D possibly being TRBD2 (7 bases). The germline V gene encodes CDR1 MNHEY and CDR2 SMNVEV (reference sequence). V was clipped by 2 bases and J by 0 bases, with 23 bases between them. CDR3 length: 20 residues. The CDR3 sequence is CASSLERGGGWQSSYNEQFF. In DNA form, the CDR3 reads TGTGCCAGCAGTTTAGAGAGAGGGGGAGGGTGGCAGAGCTCCTACAATGAGCAGTTCTTC.

The gene calls are TRBV7-2 and TRBJ2-5; TRBD2 matches 14 bases. CDR3 size: 14 residues. The V and J ends lost 6 bases and 10 bases, in that order; junction bases with no gene match: 7. Germline CDR1 reads SGHTA; CDR2 reads FQGNSA. CDR3 sequence (DNA): TGTGCCAGCAGGTCGGGACTAGCGGGAGTAAGCCAGTACTTC. Encoded protein: CASRSGLAGVSQYF.

The chain joins TRBV19 to TRBJ2-1; D gene uncertain. CDR3 size: 15 residues. Trimming removed 7 bases from V and 4 bases from J, with 17 bases in between. CDR1 is LNHDA and CDR2 is SQIVND in the germline V gene (reference sequence). This chain's CDR3 is CASKLGRSPYNEQFF. In DNA, the CDR3 is TGTGCCAGTAAGTTAGGCCGGAGTCCTTACAATGAGCAGTTCTTC.

The chain uses TRBV19 and TRBJ1-3; perhaps TRBD1 as D (5 bases). The germline gives CDR1 LNHDA, CDR2 SQIVND (reference sequence). The CDR3 contains 16 residues. V was cut by 6 bases and J by 0 bases, with 15 bases left in between. The CDR3 bases are TGTGCCAGTAGGTTGGTCGGGGGAGTCTCTGGAAACACCATATATTTT. Translation gives CASRLVGGVSGNTIYF.

This clone has just a few counts. The CDR3 DNA is TGTGCCAGTAGTGGACGACAGAGAACGAACACCGGGGAGCTGTTTTTT. Amino acids: CASSGRQRTNTGELFF. This chain connects TRBV19 to TRBJ2-2; D is possibly TRBD1 (5 bases). The CDR3 runs to 16 residues. Germline values: CDR1 LNHDA, CDR2 SQIVND (reference sequence). V lost 5 bases, J lost 0 bases, and 13 bases lay in between.

This sequence joins TRBV6-6 and TRBJ1-1; 7 bases align to TRBD1. From germline, CDR1 is MNHNY and CDR2 SVGAGI (reference sequence). The CDR3 length is 14 residues. Losses at the gene ends were 4 bases for V and 5 bases for J; bases not matched to a gene: 7. CDR3 region: CASSSRGGSTEAFF. The DNA of the CDR3 is TGTGCCAGCAGTTCCAGGGGGGGTTCGACTGAAGCTTTCTTT.

The chain recombines TRBV5-1 with TRBJ2-3, with TRBD2 identical over 8 bases. The CDR3 is 15 amino acids. J lost 5 bases, V lost 2 bases, and 7 bases had no gene match. Per germline, CDR1 SGHRS and CDR2 YFSETQ. The CDR3 spells CASSLAGEGVDTQYF. CDR3 sequence (DNA): TGCGCCAGCAGCTTAGCGGGAGAGGGTGTAGATACGCAGTATTTT.

The V call is TRBV11-2, the J call TRBJ2-1; 10 bases are shared with TRBD2. Per germline, CDR1 SGHAT and CDR2 FQNNGV. This CDR3 is built from 17 residues. The J segment lost 9 bases and the V segment lost 1 base, leaving 12 bases of the junction unmatched. The CDR3 sequence is CASSLVGMASGRGEQFF. The CDR3 coding sequence is TGTGCCAGCAGCTTAGTGGGTATGGCTAGCGGGAGAGGTGAGCAGTTCTTC.

The CDR3 here is CASRDVSYEQYF. CDR3 sequence (DNA): TGTGCCAGCCGGGACGTCTCCTACGAGCAGTACTTC. The chain uses TRBV6-6 and TRBJ2-7; tentatively, D is TRBD1 or TRBD2 (5 bases each). Germline assignment: CDR1 MNHNY and CDR2 SVGAGI (reference sequence). There are 12 residues in the CDR3. The V gene lost 8 bases and the J gene lost 0 bases, with 8 bases spanning the gap.

V gene TRBV28 combines with J gene TRBJ2-7; 7 bases line up with TRBD2. The CDR3 is 16 amino acids. Germline values: CDR1 MDHEN, CDR2 SYDVKM. V shed 8 bases, J shed 6 bases, and the junction held 19 bases outside the gene matches. CDR3 sequence reads: CASLGGGLTVAGEQYF. The CDR3, as DNA: TGTGCCAGCTTGGGCGGGGGACTAACCGTCGCGGGCGAGCAGTACTTC.

The rearrangement uses TRBV13 and TRBJ1-3; maybe TRBD1 (5 bases). This CDR3 is 16 amino acids long. Germline CDR1 is PRHDT and CDR2 is FYEKMQ (reference sequence). V shed 5 bases and J shed 3 bases, with 17 bases lying between them. The CDR3 bases are TGTGCCAGCAGCCTCCCATTGGGGGGAAGTGGAAACACCATATATTTT. This gives the protein CASSLPLGGSGNTIYF. Complete variable domain (other parts from reference TRBV13 and TRBJ1-3): AAGVIQSPRHLIKEKRETATLKCYPIPRHDTVYWYQQGPGQDPQFLISFYEKMQSDKGSIPDRFSAQQFSDYHSELNMSSLELGDSALYFCASSLPLGGSGNTIYFGEGSWLTVV.

The chain combines TRBV15 with TRBJ1-5; no reliable D call. Per germline, CDR1 LNHNV and CDR2 YYDKDF (reference sequence). This CDR3 is built from 13 residues. Trimming cost V 0 bases and J 5 bases, with 5 bases left between them. The CDR3 sequence: CATSRDGDQPQHF. In DNA form, the CDR3 reads TGTGCCACCAGCAGAGATGGGGATCAGCCCCAGCATTTT. Drawing the rest from reference TRBV15 and TRBJ1-5, the complete variable domain is DAMVIQNPRYQVTQFGKPVTLSCSQTLNHNVMYWYQQKSSQAPKLLFHYYDKDFNNEADTPDNFQSRRPNTSFCFLDIRSPGLGDTAMYLCATSRDGDQPQHFGDGTRLSIL.

This chain links TRBV28 with TRBJ2-1; either TRBD1 or TRBD2 may supply D (5 bases each). The CDR3 sequence is 12 residues long. Trimming left V 6 bases short and J 15 bases short, with 18 bases between. Germline values: CDR1 MDHEN, CDR2 SYDVKM. The CDR3 sequence: CASSLPPGRLFF. CDR3 nucleotides: TGTGCCAGCAGCCTTCCTCCGGGACGGCTGTTCTTC.

The gene calls are TRBV10-3 and TRBJ1-1; D ambiguous. CDR3 length equals 13 residues. V dropped 2 bases and J dropped 5 bases, with 9 bases sitting between them. Germline assignment: CDR1 ENHRY and CDR2 SYGVKD. This CDR3 reads CAISELGVTEAFF. In DNA, the CDR3 is TGTGCCATCAGTGAGCTTGGTGTGACTGAAGCTTTCTTT.